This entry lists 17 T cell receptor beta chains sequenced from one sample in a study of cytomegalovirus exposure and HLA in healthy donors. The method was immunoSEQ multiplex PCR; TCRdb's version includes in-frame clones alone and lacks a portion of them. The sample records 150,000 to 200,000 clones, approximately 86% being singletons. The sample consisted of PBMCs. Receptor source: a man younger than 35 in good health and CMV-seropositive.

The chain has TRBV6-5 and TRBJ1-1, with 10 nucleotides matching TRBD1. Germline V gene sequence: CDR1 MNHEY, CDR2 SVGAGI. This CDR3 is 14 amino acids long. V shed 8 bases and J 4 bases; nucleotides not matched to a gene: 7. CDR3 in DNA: TGTGCCAGCTGTATGTGGACAGGGGGCACTGAAGCTTTCTTT. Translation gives CASCMWTGGTEAFF.

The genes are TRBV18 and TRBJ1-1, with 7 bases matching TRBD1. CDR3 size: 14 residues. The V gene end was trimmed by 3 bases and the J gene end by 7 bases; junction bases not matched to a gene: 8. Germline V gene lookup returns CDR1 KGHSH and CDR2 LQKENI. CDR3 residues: CASSPFSTGYEAFF. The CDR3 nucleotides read TGTGCCAGCTCACCTTTTTCGACAGGGTATGAAGCTTTCTTT.

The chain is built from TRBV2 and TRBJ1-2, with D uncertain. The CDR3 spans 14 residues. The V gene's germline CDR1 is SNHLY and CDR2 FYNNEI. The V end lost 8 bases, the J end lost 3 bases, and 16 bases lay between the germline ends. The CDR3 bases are TGTGCCAGCTTACCGGGTAGGCAGTACTATGGCTACACCTTC. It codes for CASLPGRQYYGYTF.

CDR3 residues: CASSHDYGELQYF. CDR3 coding DNA: TGTGCCAGCAGCCACGATTATGGGGAGCTTCAGTACTTC. The gene calls are TRBV4-2 and TRBJ2-4; D possibly corresponds to TRBD2 (5 bases). The CDR3 is made up of 13 amino acids. Germline V gives CDR1 LGHNA, CDR2 YNFKEQ. V lost 3 bases, J lost 11 bases, and 14 bases lay in between.

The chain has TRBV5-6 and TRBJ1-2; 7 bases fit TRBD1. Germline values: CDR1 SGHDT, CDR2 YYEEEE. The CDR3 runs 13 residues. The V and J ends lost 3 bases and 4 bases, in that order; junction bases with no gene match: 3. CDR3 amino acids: CASSSGTAYGYTF. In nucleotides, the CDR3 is TGTGCCAGCAGCTCCGGGACAGCCTATGGCTACACCTTC.

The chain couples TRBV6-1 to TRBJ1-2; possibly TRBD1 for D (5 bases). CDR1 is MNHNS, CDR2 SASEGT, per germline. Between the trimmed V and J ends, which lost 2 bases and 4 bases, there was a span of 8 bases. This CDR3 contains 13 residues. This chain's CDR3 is CASSEMGPYGYTF. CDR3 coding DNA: TGTGCCAGCAGTGAAATGGGGCCCTATGGCTACACCTTC.

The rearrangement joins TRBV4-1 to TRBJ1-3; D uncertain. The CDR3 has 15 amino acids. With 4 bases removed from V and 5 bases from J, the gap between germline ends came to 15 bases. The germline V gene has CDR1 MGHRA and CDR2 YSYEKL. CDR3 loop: CASSPSGAWRNTIYF. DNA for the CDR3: TGCGCCAGCAGCCCATCGGGAGCCTGGAGAAACACCATATATTTT.

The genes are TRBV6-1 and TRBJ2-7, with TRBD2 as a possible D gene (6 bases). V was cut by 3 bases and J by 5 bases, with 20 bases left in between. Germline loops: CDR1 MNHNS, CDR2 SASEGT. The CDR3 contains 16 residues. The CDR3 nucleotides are TGTGCCAGCAGTGATATCCCGGGACTGGCCCGTAACGAGCAGTACTTC. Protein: CASSDIPGLARNEQYF.

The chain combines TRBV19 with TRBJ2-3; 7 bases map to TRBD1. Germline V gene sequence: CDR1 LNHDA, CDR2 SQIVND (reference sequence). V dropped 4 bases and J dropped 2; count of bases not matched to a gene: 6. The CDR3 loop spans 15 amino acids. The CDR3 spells CASSTTQGYTDTQYF. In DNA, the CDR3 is TGTGCCAGTAGTACCACACAGGGGTACACAGATACGCAGTATTTT.

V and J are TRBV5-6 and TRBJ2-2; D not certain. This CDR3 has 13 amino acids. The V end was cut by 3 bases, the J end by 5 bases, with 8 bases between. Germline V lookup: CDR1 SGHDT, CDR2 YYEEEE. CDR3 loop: CASSSGVTGELFF. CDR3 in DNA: TGTGCCAGCAGCTCTGGAGTGACCGGGGAGCTGTTTTTT.

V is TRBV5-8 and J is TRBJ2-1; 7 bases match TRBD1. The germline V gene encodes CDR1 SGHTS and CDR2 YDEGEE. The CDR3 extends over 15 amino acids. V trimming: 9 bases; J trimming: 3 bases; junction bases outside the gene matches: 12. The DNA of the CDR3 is TGTGCCACCCCCGGCCGACAGGGATTCTACAATGAGCAGTTCTTC. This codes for CATPGRQGFYNEQFF.

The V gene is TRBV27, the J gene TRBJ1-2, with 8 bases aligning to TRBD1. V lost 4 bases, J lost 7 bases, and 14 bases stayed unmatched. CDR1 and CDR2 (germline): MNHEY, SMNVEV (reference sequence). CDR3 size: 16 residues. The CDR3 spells CASSSQGAVGSSGYTF. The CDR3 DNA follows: TGTGCCAGCAGTTCCCAGGGGGCCGTTGGTTCGAGTGGCTACACCTTC.

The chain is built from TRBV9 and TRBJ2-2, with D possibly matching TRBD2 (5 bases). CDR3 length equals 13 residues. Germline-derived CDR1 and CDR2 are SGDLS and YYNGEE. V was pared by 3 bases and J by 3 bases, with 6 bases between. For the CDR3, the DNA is TGTGCCAGCAGCGGGACTTACACCGGGGAGCTGTTTTTT. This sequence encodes CASSGTYTGELFF.

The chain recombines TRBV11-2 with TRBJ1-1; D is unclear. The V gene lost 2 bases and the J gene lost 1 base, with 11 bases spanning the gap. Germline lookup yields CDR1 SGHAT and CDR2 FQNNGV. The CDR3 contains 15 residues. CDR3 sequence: CASSLWSGSNTEAFF. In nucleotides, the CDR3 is TGTGCCAGCAGCTTATGGTCAGGCTCGAACACTGAAGCTTTCTTT. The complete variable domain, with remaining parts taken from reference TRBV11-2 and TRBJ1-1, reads EAGVAQSPRYKIIEKRQSVAFWCNPISGHATLYWYQQILGQGPKLLIQFQNNGVVDDSQLPKDRFSAERLKGVDSTLKIQPAKLEDSAVYLCASSLWSGSNTEAFFGQGTRLTVV.

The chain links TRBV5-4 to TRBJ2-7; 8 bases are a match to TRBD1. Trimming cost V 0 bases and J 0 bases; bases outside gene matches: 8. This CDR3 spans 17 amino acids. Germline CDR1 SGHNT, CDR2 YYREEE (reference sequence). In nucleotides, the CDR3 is TGTGCCAGCAGCTTGGGGTCCGAAGGACAGGGCTCCTACGAGCAGTACTTC. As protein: CASSLGSEGQGSYEQYF.

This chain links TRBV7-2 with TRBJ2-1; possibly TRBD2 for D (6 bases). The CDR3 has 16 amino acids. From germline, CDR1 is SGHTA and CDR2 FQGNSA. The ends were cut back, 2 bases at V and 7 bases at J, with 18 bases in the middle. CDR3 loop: CASSLNGGSLANEQFF. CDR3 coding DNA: TGTGCCAGCAGCTTAAATGGGGGGTCCTTAGCAAATGAGCAGTTCTTC.

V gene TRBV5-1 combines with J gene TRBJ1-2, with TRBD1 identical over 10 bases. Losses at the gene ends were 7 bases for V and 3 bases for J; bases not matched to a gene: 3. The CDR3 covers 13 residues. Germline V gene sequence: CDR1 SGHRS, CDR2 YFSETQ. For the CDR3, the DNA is TGCGCCAGCCGACAGGGGGCGGACTATGGCTACACCTTC. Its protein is CASRQGADYGYTF.